This T cell receptor (beta chain) was recorded in a study of T cell responses to AZD1222 COVID-19 vaccine. Overall study findings and caveats: Donors skewed white British and female; clonal diversity was possibly underestimated. Repertoire sampling was restricted to post-peak T cell response timepoints. Recipients of AZD1222 seropositive at baseline numbered only 5 or 6. Increases in Spike-specific TCR breadth and depth were seen after two AZD1222 doses.

The CDR3 covers 15 residues. The germline gives CDR1 LGHDT, CDR2 YNNKEL (reference sequence). Trimming pared 0 bases from V and 2 bases from J, leaving 8 bases between. As for this clone: Its antigen is as yet unknown.

Using immunoSEQ multiplex PCR, the repertoire was profiled, and TCRdb retains in-frame clones only, with some absent. Among roughly 130,000 clones, 80% to 90% were seen once, and the ten largest hold roughly a sixth. This material consisted of peripheral blood, taken on day 0 of MenACWY control vaccination. The rearrangement joins TRBV3-1 (or the pseudogene TRBV3-2) to TRBJ2-1, with a weak D call TRBD2 (5 bases). The clonotype originates from an adult in good health. The CDR3 loop is CASSQDRRTYNEQFF. The DNA of the CDR3 is TGTGCCAGCAGCCAAGATAGGAGGACCTACAATGAGCAGTTCTTC.